This T cell receptor (beta chain) appears in the sequencing data of a study of OX40 agonist ivuxolimab in advanced cancers. Assay: immunoSEQ multiplex PCR; the TCRdb copy retains only in-frame clones and omits some. The sample gives about 73,000 clones, about nine tenths of which show up once; over 0.65% is in the top ten. This CDR3 is 13 amino acids long. V lost 4 bases and J lost 8, with 15 bases in between. The germline CDR1 and CDR2 sequences are SGHNT and YYREEE (reference sequence). V and J are TRBV5-4 and TRBJ1-2; D unresolved. This TCR was recovered from an adult with an advanced solid tumor such as melanoma, head and neck, liver or kidney cancer. This specimen consisted of CD4+ or CD8+ T cells sorted from blood, obtained in a trial of the OX40 agonist ivuxolimab. The CDR3 sequence is CASSLDPGGGYTF. Here the CDR3 DNA reads TGTGCCAGCAGCCTAGATCCAGGCGGAGGCTACACCTTC. Full variable domain (missing parts from reference TRBV5-4 and TRBJ1-2): ETGVTQSPTHLIKTRGQQVTLRCSSQSGHNTVSWYQQALGQGPQFIFQYYREEENGRGNFPPRFSGLQFPNYSSELNVNALELDDSALYLCASSLDPGGGYTFGSGTRLTVV.